A single sample is the source of the 22 T cell receptor beta chains below, sequenced in a study of HIV-infected patients and healthy controls. MiXCR was run by TCRdb on the 5' RACE reads, yielding one entry per CDR3 protein. Of around 64,000 distinct CDR3 sequences listed, about 16% were seen once; the top ten hold around 6%. Sample: CD4+ T cells from blood. Receptor source: a human donor in good health.

The V gene is TRBV7-8, the J gene TRBJ2-1, with D tentatively TRBD1 (6 bases). The CDR3 spans 16 residues. Germline V gene lookup returns CDR1 SGHVS and CDR2 FQNEAQ. Trimming removed 5 bases from V and 8 bases from J, with 22 bases in between. CDR3 nucleotides: TGTGCCAGCAGCCCAGGCCGGGACATAATCGGGTATGAGCAGTTCTTC. Amino acid sequence: CASSPGRDIIGYEQFF.

The sample holds many counts of this clonotype. This chain joins TRBV19 and TRBJ2-3; TRBD2 might be the D (5 bases). The V gene lost 6 bases and the J gene lost 3 bases, with 19 bases spanning the gap. The CDR3 has 16 residues. The germline V gene has CDR1 LNHDA and CDR2 SQIVND (reference sequence). CDR3: CASSRRSGSATDTQYF. CDR3 sequence (DNA): TGTGCCAGTAGCCGGCGGTCGGGGAGTGCGACAGATACGCAGTATTTT.

This clonotype has just a few counts. V gene TRBV7-8 combines with J gene TRBJ2-5, with D uncertain. The germline gives CDR1 SGHVS, CDR2 FQNEAQ. This CDR3 has 13 residues. The V end was cut by 6 bases, the J end by 0 bases, with 8 bases between. The CDR3 here is CASSYQYQETQYF. The CDR3 DNA sequence: TGTGCCAGCAGTTACCAGTACCAAGAGACCCAGTACTTC.

This clonotype has a count of ten or more. The chain joins TRBV4-3 to TRBJ1-2, with D uncertain. The CDR3 extends over 14 amino acids. Germline-derived CDR1 and CDR2 are LGHNA and YSLEER. V was cut by 1 base and J by 3 bases, with 9 bases left in between. This chain's CDR3 is CASSQAQRDYGYTF. CDR3 nucleotide sequence: TGCGCCAGCAGCCAAGCCCAGAGGGACTATGGCTACACCTTC.

The V gene is TRBV20-1, the J gene TRBJ1-3, with D perhaps matching TRBD1 (6 bases). Germline V gene data show CDR1 as DFQATT and CDR2 as SNEGSKA (reference sequence). Trimming removed 6 bases at V and 2 bases at J, with 14 bases between. The CDR3 consists of 14 residues. This CDR3 reads CSANDGGAGNTIYF. CDR3 DNA sequence: TGCAGTGCAAATGACGGGGGCGCTGGAAACACCATATATTTT.

This clonotype was recorded a few times. V gene TRBV7-9 combines with J gene TRBJ2-3; D might be TRBD1 (6 bases). V was pared by 8 bases and J by 2 bases, with 20 bases between. This CDR3 is built from 16 residues. Per germline, CDR1 SEHNR and CDR2 FQNEAQ (reference sequence). The CDR3 bases are TGTGCCAGCCGCCAACAGACAGGATCCTTCACAGATACGCAGTATTTT. It specifies CASRQQTGSFTDTQYF. Full variable domain (missing parts from reference TRBV7-9 and TRBJ2-3): DTGVSQNPRHKITKRGQNVTFRCDPISEHNRLYWYRQTLGQGPEFLTYFQNEAQLEKSRLLSDRFSAERPKGSFSTLEIQRTEQGDSAMYLCASRQQTGSFTDTQYFGPGTRLTVL.

This clonotype was picked up many times. V is TRBV24-1 and J is TRBJ2-3; D remains unclear. From germline, CDR1 is KGHDR and CDR2 SFDVKD. The V and J ends lost 3 bases and 2 bases respectively, with 11 bases between them. The CDR3 is 15 residues long. The CDR3 region has the DNA TGTGCCACCAGTGATAGTCGAGACATCACAGATACGCAGTATTTT. Protein product: CATSDSRDITDTQYF.

J is TRBJ1-1 and V is TRBV30; the D is unclear. Germline values: CDR1 GTSNPN, CDR2 SVGIG (reference sequence). The CDR3 consists of 12 residues. Trimming cost V 1 base and J 3 bases, with 6 bases left between them. The chain's CDR3 is CAWSAPYTEAFF. The CDR3 bases are TGTGCCTGGAGTGCCCCGTACACTGAAGCTTTCTTT.

This clonotype has just a few counts. The chain has TRBV7-2 and TRBJ2-7, with 9 bases identical to TRBD1. Germline lookup yields CDR1 SGHTA and CDR2 FQGNSA. The junction had 4 bases not matched to a gene; V was cut back by 4 bases and J by 6 bases. The CDR3 covers 13 residues. In DNA form, the CDR3 reads TGTGCCAGCAGCTGGGACAGGGTCGGCGAGCAGTACTTC. Translated: CASSWDRVGEQYF.

This clonotype has more than one count but fewer than ten. The chain combines TRBV12-3 or TRBV12-4 with TRBJ2-6; D gene uncertain. This CDR3 contains 14 residues. V shed 9 bases and J shed 1 base, with 10 bases lying between them. CDR3 loop: CASTLESGANVLTF. Here the CDR3 DNA reads TGTGCCAGTACCTTGGAATCTGGGGCCAACGTCCTGACTTTC.

The genes are TRBV27 and TRBJ2-5; the match to TRBD2 covers 8 bases. This CDR3 region has 16 residues. Germline V gene sequence: CDR1 MNHEY, CDR2 SMNVEV (reference sequence). Losses at the gene ends were 1 base for V and 9 bases for J; bases not matched to a gene: 13. In DNA form, the CDR3 reads TGTGCCAGCAGTTTATATTTGACTAGCGACCTGAAGGCCCAGTACTTC. This sequence encodes CASSLYLTSDLKAQYF.

V is TRBV7-2 and J is TRBJ2-3; TRBD2 is a possible D gene (5 bases). Trimming took 8 bases from V and 6 from J, leaving 6 bases between them. The CDR3 spans 10 residues. Germline V CDR1 and CDR2: SGHTA, FQGNSA. The CDR3 sequence is CASGGDTQYF. The CDR3 nucleotides read TGTGCCAGCGGCGGGGATACGCAGTATTTT.

This clonotype appeared a few times. This chain links TRBV20-1 with TRBJ2-7; D is uncertain. The V end was cut by 3 bases, the J end by 4 bases, with 1 base between. CDR3 length equals 9 residues. The germline gives CDR1 DFQATT, CDR2 SNEGSKA (reference sequence). CDR3: CSASYEQYF. The CDR3 DNA reads as TGCAGTGCTAGTTACGAGCAGTACTTC.

This sequence joins TRBV5-1 and TRBJ1-1, with D perhaps matching TRBD1 (6 bases). The CDR3 totals 17 residues. The V and J ends lost 0 bases and 1 base respectively, with 16 bases between them. In germline, CDR1 is SGHRS, CDR2 YFSETQ. The CDR3 region has the DNA TGCGCCAGCAGCTTGGTCTATGGGGGCAGATCGAACACTGAAGCTTTCTTT. It specifies CASSLVYGGRSNTEAFF. Based on the CDR3 plus reference TRBV5-1 and TRBJ1-1, the full variable domain is KAGVTQTPRYLIKTRGQQVTLSCSPISGHRSVSWYQQTPGQGLQFLFEYFSETQRNKGNFPGRFSGRQFSNSRSEMNVSTLELGDSALYLCASSLVYGGRSNTEAFFGQGTRLTVV.

The table lists this clonotype with many counts. CDR3: CASSSPQGGYNEQFF. The CDR3, as DNA: TGTGCCAGCAGTTCGCCACAGGGAGGATACAATGAGCAGTTCTTC. The chain joins TRBV28 to TRBJ2-1; D is tentatively TRBD1 or TRBD2 (6 bases each). The length of the CDR3 is 15 residues. The germline V gene has CDR1 MDHEN and CDR2 SYDVKM. Trimming left V 4 bases short and J 4 bases short, with 14 bases between.

This rearrangement joins TRBV6-2 or TRBV6-3 to TRBJ1-6; D is possibly TRBD1 (5 bases). CDR3 length: 15 amino acids. Germline CDR1 MNHEY, CDR2 SVGEGT. The germline V and J ends were trimmed by 6 bases and 7 bases, with 16 bases remaining between them. The CDR3 DNA sequence: TGTGCCAGCAGCCACCAACAGGCTCCCAATTCACCCCTCCACTTT. Translation: CASSHQQAPNSPLHF.

This clonotype was counted many times. The J gene is TRBJ2-3, the V gene TRBV7-9, with 8 bases that match TRBD2. The CDR3 is made up of 18 amino acids. Germline assignment: CDR1 SEHNR and CDR2 FQNEAQ (reference sequence). The ends lost 3 bases at V and 0 bases at J; junction bases unmatched: 11. The CDR3 protein is CASSLRSGGPPSTDTQYF. CDR3 DNA sequence: TGTGCCAGCAGCTTGAGGAGCGGGGGTCCTCCTAGCACAGATACGCAGTATTTT. Combining the CDR3 with reference TRBV7-9 and TRBJ2-3 gives the whole variable domain DTGVSQNPRHKITKRGQNVTFRCDPISEHNRLYWYRQTLGQGPEFLTYFQNEAQLEKSRLLSDRFSAERPKGSFSTLEIQRTEQGDSAMYLCASSLRSGGPPSTDTQYFGPGTRLTVL.

The gene calls are TRBV6-2 or TRBV6-3 and TRBJ2-3, with 12 bases identical to TRBD2. Per the germline V gene, CDR1 is MNHEY and CDR2 is SVGEGT. The V and J ends lost 6 bases and 5 bases, in that order; junction bases with no gene match: 9. The CDR3 runs to 16 residues. The CDR3 DNA reads as TGTGCCAGCAGACTACTAGCGGGGGGACCGCGAGATACGCAGTATTTT. It codes for CASRLLAGGPRDTQYF.

This clonotype was recorded a few times. The rearrangement uses TRBV3-1 and TRBJ2-1, with 9 bases lining up with TRBD2. Trimming removed 5 bases from V and 1 base from J; junction bases left unmatched: 18. CDR3 length: 20 amino acids. CDR1 is LGHDT and CDR2 is YNNKEL in the germline V gene (reference sequence). CDR3 coding DNA: TGTGCCAGCAGCTCCCCTCCTGGCAAGCGGGAGGCAGGTTCCTACAATGAGCAGTTCTTC. Translating gives CASSSPPGKREAGSYNEQFF.

This clonotype came up many times. The rearrangement joins TRBV2 to TRBJ1-5; weak D call: TRBD1 (5 bases). This CDR3 contains 13 residues. V dropped 8 bases and J dropped 4 bases, with 12 bases sitting between them. The germline V gene has CDR1 SNHLY and CDR2 FYNNEI. The CDR3 DNA reads TGTGCCAGCGGGACGGAACGTAATCAGCCCCAGCATTTT. This sequence encodes CASGTERNQPQHF.

The V gene is TRBV7-8, the J gene TRBJ1-2; a possible D gene is TRBD1 (6 bases). The CDR3 runs to 14 residues. V was trimmed by 5 bases and J by 8 bases, leaving 18 bases between them. Germline loops: CDR1 SGHVS, CDR2 FQNEAQ. CDR3 nucleotide sequence: TGTGCCAGCAGCCCAGAGGGGGGGGCGTCGGGCTACACCTTC. Translated, it gives CASSPEGGASGYTF.

This clonotype was observed at least ten times. This chain connects TRBV10-3 to TRBJ2-2; TRBD1 aligns across 10 bases. V was pared by 8 bases and J by 6 bases, with 6 bases of the junction left unmatched. From germline, CDR1 is ENHRY and CDR2 SYGVKD. The CDR3 length is 14 residues. CDR3 in DNA: TGTGCCATCGGGGACAGGGGTTTGTCCGGGGAGCTGTTTTTT. Amino acid sequence: CAIGDRGLSGELFF.